This T cell receptor beta chain was recorded in a study of CD8 T cells in ankylosing spondylitis. Study conclusions and caveats: As for the disease-linked clones, they showed a CD8+ phenotype and occurred at relatively low frequencies in peripheral blood. Seemingly distinctive of ankylosing spondylitis blood was a TCR beta motif formed by eight highly homologous variants.

Germline loops: CDR1 SGHRS, CDR2 YFSETQ. The CDR3 extends over 15 amino acids. The V end was cut by 4 bases, the J end by 2 bases, with 14 bases between. Libraries for TCR beta were made by quantitative 5'-RACE with molecular barcodes. Each CDR3 protein gets one entry after TCRdb re-called the 5' RACE reads with MiXCR. Among 700,000 or so distinct CDR3 sequences listed, about 20% were seen once. As concerns this clonotype: Its antigen is unknown.

This chain joins TRBV5-1 and TRBJ2-3; the D gene is possibly TRBD1 (6 bases). The receptor was isolated from a male donor with ankylosing spondylitis. The specimen sequenced was blood, either unsorted or a sorted T cell fraction (not recorded which). CDR3 loop: CASSTIGQLTDTQYF. CDR3 nucleotide sequence: TGCGCCAGCAGCACCATCGGACAGCTCACAGATACGCAGTATTTT.